This TCR beta chain came from a study of T cells in Graves' hyperthyroidism and ophthalmopathy. This CDR3 has 15 residues. After removal of 5 bases from V and 5 bases from J, the junction contained 13 bases not matched to a gene. The germline gives CDR1 DFQATT, CDR2 SNEGSKA (reference sequence). RNA transcripts served as the template for amplifying TCR beta CDR3 regions. HTBI primers were used for first-round RT-PCR of the TCR CDR3. Each CDR3 protein is one row after TCRdb ran MiXCR on the multiplex PCR reads. The sample lists about 350,000 distinct CDR3 sequences, over 11% occurring once. Among the patients, aged 18 to 65, hyperthyroidism was newly diagnosed and had lasted under 2 months.

The TCR originated in a woman aged 30 to 39 with Graves' hyperthyroidism. The material sequenced was blood. The chain uses TRBV20-1 and TRBJ2-7; 9 positions agree with TRBD1. The DNA of the CDR3 is TGCAGTGCTCAGGGCTCAGACAGGGGGAGGGACGAGCAGTACTTC. Translating it yields CSAQGSDRGRDEQYF.